This T cell receptor beta chain is drawn from a study of radiotherapy plus CTLA-4 blockade in lung cancer. The CDR3 runs 14 residues. Germline V CDR1 and CDR2: SGHVS, FQNEAQ. Trimming pared 1 base from V and 8 bases from J, leaving 12 bases between. Repertoires were generated with immunoSEQ multiplex PCR, while TCRdb's copy carries only in-frame clones and drops some. This sample has about 98,000 clones, with around 86% found just once. Study results and caveats: In blood, tumor-derived TCR clones expanded after radiotherapy plus ipilimumab. Strongest reported response predictors: early blood clone changes and post-radiation interferon-beta.

Receiving focal radiation plus CTLA-4 blockade with ipilimumab were patients who had chemo-refractory metastatic non-small-cell lung cancer. Regarding this clone: Its antigen remains unidentified.

The source is a human donor with non-small cell lung cancer who had a partial response to radiotherapy plus ipilimumab. Here the sequenced sample was peripheral blood, taken from a patient treated with radiotherapy plus ipilimumab. The V call is TRBV7-8, the J call TRBJ2-1; D is perhaps TRBD1 (6 bases). The DNA of the CDR3 is TGTGCCAGCAGCTTAGAATCAGGGGAATATGAGCAGTTCTTC. Its translation: CASSLESGEYEQFF.